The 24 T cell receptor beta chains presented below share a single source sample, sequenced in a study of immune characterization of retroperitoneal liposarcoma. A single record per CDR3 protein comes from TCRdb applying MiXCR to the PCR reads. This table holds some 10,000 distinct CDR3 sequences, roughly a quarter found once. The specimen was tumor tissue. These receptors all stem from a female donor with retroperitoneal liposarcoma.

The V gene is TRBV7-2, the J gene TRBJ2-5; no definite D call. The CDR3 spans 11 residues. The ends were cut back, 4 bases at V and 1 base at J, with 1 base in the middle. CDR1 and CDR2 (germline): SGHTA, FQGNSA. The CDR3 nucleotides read TGTGCCAGCAGCTCCCAAGAGACCCAGTACTTC. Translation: CASSSQETQYF.

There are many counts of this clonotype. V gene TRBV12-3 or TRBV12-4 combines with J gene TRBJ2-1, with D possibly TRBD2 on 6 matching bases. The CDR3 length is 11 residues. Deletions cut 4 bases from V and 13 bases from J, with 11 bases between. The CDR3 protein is CASSSGLLQFF. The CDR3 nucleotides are TGTGCCAGCAGTTCGGGACTCCTCCAGTTCTTC.

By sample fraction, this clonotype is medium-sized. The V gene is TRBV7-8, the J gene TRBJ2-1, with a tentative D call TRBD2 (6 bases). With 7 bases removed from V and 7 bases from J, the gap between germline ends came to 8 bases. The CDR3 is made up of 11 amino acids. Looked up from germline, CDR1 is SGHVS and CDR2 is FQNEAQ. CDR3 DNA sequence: TGTGCCAGCACCGGAGGGAATGAGCAGTTCTTC. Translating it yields CASTGGNEQFF.

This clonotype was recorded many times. DNA for the CDR3: TGTGCCAGCAGGGATCGGGACAATGAGCAGTTCTTC. Its protein product is CASRDRDNEQFF. V usage is TRBV6-1 and J usage is TRBJ2-1; D ambiguous. This CDR3 is 12 amino acids long. Trimming took off 6 bases at V and 5 bases at J, with 8 bases between the two ends. Germline V gene sequence: CDR1 MNHNS, CDR2 SASEGT.

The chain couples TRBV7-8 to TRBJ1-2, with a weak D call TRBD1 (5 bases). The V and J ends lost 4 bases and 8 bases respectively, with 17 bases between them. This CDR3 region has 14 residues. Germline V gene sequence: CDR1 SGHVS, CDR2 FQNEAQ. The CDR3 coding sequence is TGTGCCAGCAGCTGGGGGACTCAGCGAAGGGGCTACACCTTC. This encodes CASSWGTQRRGYTF.

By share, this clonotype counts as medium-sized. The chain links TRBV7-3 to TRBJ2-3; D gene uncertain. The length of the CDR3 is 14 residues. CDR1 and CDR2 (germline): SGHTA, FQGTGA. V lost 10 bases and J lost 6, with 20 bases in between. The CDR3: CATKSQSAEDTQYF. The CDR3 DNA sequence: TGTGCCACCAAAAGCCAGTCCGCAGAGGATACGCAGTATTTT.

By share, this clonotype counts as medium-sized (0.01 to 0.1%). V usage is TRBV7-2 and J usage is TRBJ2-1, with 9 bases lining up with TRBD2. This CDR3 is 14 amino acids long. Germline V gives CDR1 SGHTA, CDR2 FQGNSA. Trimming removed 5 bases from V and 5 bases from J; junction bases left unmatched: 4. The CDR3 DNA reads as TGTGCCAGCAGCCGGACTAGCGACCACAATGAGCAGTTCTTC. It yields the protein CASSRTSDHNEQFF.

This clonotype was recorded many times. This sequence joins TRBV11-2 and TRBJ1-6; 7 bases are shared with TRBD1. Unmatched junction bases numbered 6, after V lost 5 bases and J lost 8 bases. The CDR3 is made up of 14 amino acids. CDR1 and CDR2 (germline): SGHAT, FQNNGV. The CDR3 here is CASSPRQGHSPLHF. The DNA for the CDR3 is TGTGCCAGCAGCCCCCGACAGGGCCATTCACCCCTCCACTTT.

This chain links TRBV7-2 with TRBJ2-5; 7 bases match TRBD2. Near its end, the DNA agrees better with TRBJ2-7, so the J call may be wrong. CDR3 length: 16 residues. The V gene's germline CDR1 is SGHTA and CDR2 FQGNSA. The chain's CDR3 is CASSLDGGSLKYEQYF. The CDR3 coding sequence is TGTGCCAGCAGCTTAGACGGCGGGAGTCTCAAGTACGAGCAGTACTTC.

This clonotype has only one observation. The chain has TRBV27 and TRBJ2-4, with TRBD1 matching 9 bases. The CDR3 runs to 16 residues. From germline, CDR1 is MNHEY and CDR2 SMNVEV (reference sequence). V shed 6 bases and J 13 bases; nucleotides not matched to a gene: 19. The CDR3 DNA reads TGTGCCAGCAGAAGGACAGGGGCTAAGAGCTACAATGAGCAGTACTTC. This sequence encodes CASRRTGAKSYNEQYF.

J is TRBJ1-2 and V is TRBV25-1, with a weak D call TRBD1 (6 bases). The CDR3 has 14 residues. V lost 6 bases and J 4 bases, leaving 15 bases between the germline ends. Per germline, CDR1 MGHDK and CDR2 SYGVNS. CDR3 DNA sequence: TGTGCCAGCAGGGACAGACAGAGCCCCTATGGCTACACCTTC. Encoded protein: CASRDRQSPYGYTF.

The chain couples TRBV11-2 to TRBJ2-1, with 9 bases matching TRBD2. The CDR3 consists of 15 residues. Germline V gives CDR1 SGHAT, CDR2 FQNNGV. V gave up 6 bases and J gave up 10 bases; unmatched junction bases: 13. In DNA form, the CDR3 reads TGTGCCAGCAGTTGGACTAGCGCGAGCTCCTACGAGCAGTTCTTC. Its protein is CASSWTSASSYEQFF.

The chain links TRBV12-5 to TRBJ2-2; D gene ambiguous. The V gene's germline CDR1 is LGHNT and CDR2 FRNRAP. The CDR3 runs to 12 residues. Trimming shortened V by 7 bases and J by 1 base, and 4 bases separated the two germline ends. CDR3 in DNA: TGTGCTAGTGCCGGGAACACCGGGGAGCTGTTTTTT. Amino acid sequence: CASAGNTGELFF.

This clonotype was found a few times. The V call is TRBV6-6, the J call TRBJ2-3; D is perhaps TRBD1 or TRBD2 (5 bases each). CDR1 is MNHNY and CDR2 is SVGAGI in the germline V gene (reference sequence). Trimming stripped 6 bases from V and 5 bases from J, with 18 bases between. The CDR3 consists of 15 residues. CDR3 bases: TGTGCCAGCAGACGGGAAGGGGCTAGGCAAGATACGCAGTATTTT. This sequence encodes CASRREGARQDTQYF.

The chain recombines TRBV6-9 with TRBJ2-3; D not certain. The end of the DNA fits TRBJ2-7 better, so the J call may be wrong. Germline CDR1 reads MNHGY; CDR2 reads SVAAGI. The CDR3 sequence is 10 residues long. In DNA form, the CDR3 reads TGTGCCAGCGGTTTGGGTGAGCAGTACTTC. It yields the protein CASGLGEQYF.

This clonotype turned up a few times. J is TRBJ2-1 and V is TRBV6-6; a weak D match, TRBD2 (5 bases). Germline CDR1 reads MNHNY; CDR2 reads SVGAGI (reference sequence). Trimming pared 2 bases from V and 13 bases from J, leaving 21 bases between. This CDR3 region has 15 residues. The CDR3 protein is CASSYRGRREETQFF. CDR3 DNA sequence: TGTGCCAGCAGTTACAGAGGGCGACGAGAAGAGACCCAGTTCTTC.

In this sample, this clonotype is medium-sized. The DNA of the CDR3 is TGTGCCAGCAGCTTAGGGACTAGCACCTACAATGAGCAGTACTTC. This translates into CASSLGTSTYNEQYF. The genes are TRBV7-2 and TRBJ2-1; 8 nucleotides line up with TRBD2. The J call is in doubt because the DNA end fits TRBJ2-7 better. Germline loops: CDR1 SGHTA, CDR2 FQGNSA. CDR3 length: 15 amino acids.

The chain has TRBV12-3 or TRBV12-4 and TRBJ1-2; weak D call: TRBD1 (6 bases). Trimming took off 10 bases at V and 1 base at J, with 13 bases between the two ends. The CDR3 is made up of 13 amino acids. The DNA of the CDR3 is TGTGCCACCACCCAGGGGTTTAACTATGGCTACACCTTC. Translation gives CATTQGFNYGYTF.

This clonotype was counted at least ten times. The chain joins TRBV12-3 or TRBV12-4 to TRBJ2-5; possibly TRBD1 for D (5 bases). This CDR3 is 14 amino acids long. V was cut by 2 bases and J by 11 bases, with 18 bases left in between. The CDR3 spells CASSLWGPDNEQYF. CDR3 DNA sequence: TGTGCCAGCAGTTTATGGGGCCCGGACAATGAGCAGTACTTC.

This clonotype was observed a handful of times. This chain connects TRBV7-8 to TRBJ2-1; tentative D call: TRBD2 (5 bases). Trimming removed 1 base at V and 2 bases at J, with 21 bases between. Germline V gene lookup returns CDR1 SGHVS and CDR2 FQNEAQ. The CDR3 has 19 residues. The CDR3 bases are TGTGCCAGCAGCTTAGTTCGGGGTGGGCGCCGACCCCCCTACAATGAGCAGTTCTTC. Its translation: CASSLVRGGRRPPYNEQFF.

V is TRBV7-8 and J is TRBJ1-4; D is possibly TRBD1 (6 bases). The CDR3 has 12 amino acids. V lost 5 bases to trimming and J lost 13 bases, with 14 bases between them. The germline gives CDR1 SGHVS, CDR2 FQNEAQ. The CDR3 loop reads CASSPGTRGLFF. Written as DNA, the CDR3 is TGTGCCAGCAGCCCCGGGACCAGGGGACTGTTTTTT.

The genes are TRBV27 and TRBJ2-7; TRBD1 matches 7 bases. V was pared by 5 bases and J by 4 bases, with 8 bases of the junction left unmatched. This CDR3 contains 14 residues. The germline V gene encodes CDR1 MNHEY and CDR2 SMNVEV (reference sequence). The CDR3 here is CASSPPGQTYEQYF. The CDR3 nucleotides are TGTGCCAGCAGTCCCCCGGGACAGACTTACGAGCAGTACTTC.

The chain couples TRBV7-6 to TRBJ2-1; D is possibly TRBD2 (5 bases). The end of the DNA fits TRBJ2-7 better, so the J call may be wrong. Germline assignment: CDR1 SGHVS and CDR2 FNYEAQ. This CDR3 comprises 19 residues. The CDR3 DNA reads TGTGCCAGCAGCCTCCCTTTCTTACAGTCGGAGGAAGGCTACAATGAGCAGTACTTC. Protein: CASSLPFLQSEEGYNEQYF.

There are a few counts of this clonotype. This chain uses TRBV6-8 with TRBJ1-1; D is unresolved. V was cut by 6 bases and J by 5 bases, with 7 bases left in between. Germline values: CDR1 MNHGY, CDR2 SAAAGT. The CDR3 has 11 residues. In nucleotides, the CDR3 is TGTGCCAGCAGCGGTCGTACTGAAGCTTTCTTT. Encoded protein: CASSGRTEAFF.